The table lists the clone carrying this T cell receptor (beta chain) with a count of one. This sample is part of a study of blood T cell repertoires in COVID-19. Study summary: T cells, B-cell-depleted T cells, or PBMCs provided the cDNA or gDNA that served as material.

Original analysis: It was from reference gene primer amplification that nucleated cell counts were estimated. Sequencing used immunoSEQ multiplex PCR; TCRdb keeps in-frame clones, though not all of them. V, J and clone size derive from that table, while D and trimming were established from the DNA sequence. The profile shows 120,000 to 150,000 clones, roughly 80% of them singletons. V was cut by 1 base and J by 5 bases, with 7 bases left in between. The CDR3 has 13 residues. Germline-derived CDR1 and CDR2 are PRHDT and FYEKMQ (reference sequence). Cohort 3 donors counted as recovered after two negative PCRs, clearance, or resolved symptoms.

This receptor was taken from a woman between 40 and 50 years old who had recovered from COVID-19. The chain combines TRBV13 with TRBJ2-3; D gene unclear. The sample was PBMCs or T cells enriched from blood (not recorded which). CDR3 coding DNA: TGTGCCAGCAGCTTAGCCCGGAGAGATACGCAGTATTTT. As protein: CASSLARRDTQYF.